This entry lists 22 T cell receptor beta chains sequenced from one sample in a study of T cells in Graves' hyperthyroidism and ophthalmopathy. TCR beta CDR3 regions were amplified from RNA transcripts. A first-round RT-PCR of the TCR CDR3 used the HTBI primer set. TCRdb re-derived calls from the multiplex PCR reads in MiXCR, one entry per CDR3 protein. Counted here are roughly 700,000 distinct CDR3 sequences, 30% to 40% occurring once; the ten biggest clones make up roughly 31%. Sequenced: blood. The receptor set was obtained from a woman aged 40 to 50 with Graves' hyperthyroidism.

The chain carries TRBV11-2 and TRBJ1-1; D perhaps matches TRBD1 (6 bases). This CDR3 has 14 amino acids. In germline, CDR1 is SGHAT, CDR2 FQNNGV. Trimming shortened V by 6 bases and J by 4 bases, and 15 bases separated the two germline ends. CDR3 in amino acids: CASRIGGAGTEAFF. Here the CDR3 DNA reads TGTGCCAGCAGAATTGGGGGGGCGGGCACTGAAGCTTTCTTT.

The chain joins TRBV7-2 to TRBJ2-7, with D unclear. The J call could be wrong; TRBJ2-1 is a better fit for the DNA end. From germline, CDR1 is SGHTA and CDR2 FQGNSA. CDR3 length equals 14 residues. The CDR3 coding sequence is TGTGCCAGCAGCTTAGGTTCACCGCGCGATGAGCAGTTCTTC. Amino acid sequence: CASSLGSPRDEQFF.

The chain links TRBV12-3 or TRBV12-4 to TRBJ2-6, with D tentatively TRBD1 (5 bases). Trimming took off 8 bases at V and 0 bases at J, with 8 bases between the two ends. The CDR3 length is 14 residues. As DNA, the CDR3 is TGTGCCAGCGAGACAGACTCTGGGGCCAACGTCCTGACTTTC. The encoded protein is CASETDSGANVLTF.

This clonotype was counted ten times or more. The CDR3 region is CASSRVDRGSPLHF. The CDR3 DNA reads as TGTGCCAGTAGTAGGGTGGACAGGGGTTCACCCCTCCACTTT. The J gene is TRBJ1-6, the V gene TRBV19; 9 nucleotides align to TRBD1. CDR3 size: 14 residues. V shed 4 bases and J 9 bases; nucleotides not matched to a gene: 4. CDR1 and CDR2 from the germline V gene are LNHDA and SQIVND (reference sequence).

The CDR3 nucleotides are TGTGCCAGCAGAGGGGGCAGGGACGGGGAGCTGTTTTTT. Protein product: CASRGGRDGELFF. The rearrangement uses TRBV2 and TRBJ2-2, with 7 bases aligning to TRBD1. Per the germline V gene, CDR1 is SNHLY and CDR2 is FYNNEI. This CDR3 region has 13 residues. With 6 bases clipped from V and 7 bases from J, the junction kept 5 bases outside the gene matches.

The sample holds many counts of this clonotype. The chain recombines TRBV5-8 with TRBJ1-6, with D perhaps TRBD1 (6 bases). In germline, CDR1 is SGHTS, CDR2 YDEGEE. CDR3 size: 16 residues. The V and J ends lost 2 bases and 10 bases respectively, with 19 bases between them. As DNA, the CDR3 is TGTGCCAGCAGCTTCCTTGCAGGGGCCATTGGGTCACCCCTCCACTTT. It codes for CASSFLAGAIGSPLHF.

This clonotype occurred many times. The rearrangement links TRBV6-6 to TRBJ1-6; D is ambiguous. Trimming removed 2 bases from V and 10 bases from J, with 6 bases in between. Germline V gene sequence: CDR1 MNHNY, CDR2 SVGAGI (reference sequence). The CDR3 has 12 residues. The CDR3 sequence is CASSYLWSPLHF. Here the CDR3 DNA reads TGTGCCAGCAGTTACCTCTGGTCACCCCTCCACTTT.

In this sample, this clonotype turned up a few times. The chain combines TRBV9 with TRBJ1-2, with 8 nucleotides matching TRBD1. The V and J ends lost 10 bases and 0 bases, in that order; junction bases with no gene match: 14. CDR3 length: 16 amino acids. CDR1 is SGDLS and CDR2 is YYNGEE in the germline V gene. In DNA form, the CDR3 reads TGTGCCTGGAGTCCCATAGGACAGGGATCTAACTATGGCTACACCTTC. Its translation: CAWSPIGQGSNYGYTF.

This clonotype was counted between two and nine times. The DNA is left out, because the CDR3 cannot be placed on it with certainty; the CDR3 is given as TCRdb lists it. The V call is TRBV24-1, the J call TRBJ2-2; the table's TRBD1 call for D was not verified on the DNA. The CDR3 is 20 residues long, ends included. Looked up from germline, CDR1 is KGHDR and CDR2 is SFDVKD. The CDR3: CATSDSNVLTFGAGTGELFF.

This clonotype was observed many times. V and J are TRBV10-3 and TRBJ1-5; D call uncertain. V lost 2 bases to trimming and J lost 3 bases, with 8 bases between them. This CDR3 is built from 14 residues. The germline CDR1 and CDR2 sequences are ENHRY and SYGVKD. CDR3: CAISEGSNNQPQHF. The CDR3 DNA reads TGTGCCATCAGTGAGGGGTCCAACAATCAGCCCCAGCATTTT.

This clonotype was seen at least ten times. The gene calls are TRBV12-3 or TRBV12-4 and TRBJ1-2; D is possibly TRBD1 (5 bases). This CDR3 has 13 amino acids. Between the trimmed V and J ends, which lost 1 base and 2 bases, there was a span of 5 bases. In nucleotides, the CDR3 is TGTGCCAGCAGTTTAGAGGGGAACTATGGCTACACCTTC. Protein product: CASSLEGNYGYTF.

The rearrangement uses TRBV11-2 and TRBJ2-3; D is unclear. This CDR3 is built from 14 residues. Looked up from germline, CDR1 is SGHAT and CDR2 is FQNNGV. The V end lost 5 bases, the J end lost 0 bases, and 9 bases lay between the germline ends. The CDR3 loop is CASSAHSSTDTQYF. In DNA form, the CDR3 reads TGTGCCAGCAGCGCCCACTCTAGCACAGATACGCAGTATTTT.

The table lists this clonotype with a few counts. The chain has TRBV14 and TRBJ1-2; no clear D gene. Trimming cost V 0 bases and J 8 bases, with 7 bases left between them. This CDR3 region has 12 residues. Germline CDR1 is SGHDN and CDR2 is FVKESK. CDR3 in amino acids: CASSQDRIGYTF. The CDR3 DNA follows: TGTGCCAGCAGCCAAGATAGGATCGGCTACACCTTC.

This clonotype showed up just a few times. The rearrangement uses TRBV6-1 and TRBJ2-5; no clear D. The CDR3 is made up of 13 amino acids. From germline, CDR1 is MNHNS and CDR2 SASEGT. Trimming stripped 8 bases from V and 1 base from J, with 11 bases between. CDR3 nucleotide sequence: TGTGCCAGCCCCGGGCGAGGCCAAGAGACCCAGTACTTC. It yields the protein CASPGRGQETQYF.

This clonotype has just a few counts. The DNA for the CDR3 is TGTGCCAGCAAGGGATTGGACCAACCTTACGAGCAGTACTTC. This codes for CASKGLDQPYEQYF. The rearrangement joins TRBV2 to TRBJ2-7; D ambiguous. Trimming shortened V by 7 bases and J by 4 bases, and 17 bases separated the two germline ends. The CDR3 runs 14 residues. Germline CDR1 reads SNHLY; CDR2 reads FYNNEI.

This clonotype was seen ten or more times. This sequence joins TRBV7-2 and TRBJ1-4; TRBD1 matches at 7 bases. The CDR3 has 14 residues. Trimming cost V 5 bases and J 4 bases; bases outside gene matches: 4. Germline V gene sequence: CDR1 SGHTA, CDR2 FQGNSA. CDR3 in amino acids: CASSLGQYNEKLFF. In DNA, the CDR3 is TGTGCCAGCAGCCTGGGACAGTATAATGAAAAACTGTTTTTT. Variable domain in full (rest from reference TRBV7-2 and TRBJ1-4): GAGVSQSPSNKVTEKGKDVELRCDPISGHTALYWYRQSLGQGLEFLIYFQGNSAPDKSGLPSDRFSAERTGGSVSTLTIQRTQQEDSAVYLCASSLGQYNEKLFFGSGTQLSVL.

This chain connects TRBV29-1 to TRBJ1-2; possible D gene TRBD1, 6 bases. The CDR3 loop spans 13 amino acids. Germline CDR1 and CDR2: SQVTM and ANQGSEA. Trimming pared 1 base from V and 2 bases from J, leaving 8 bases between. CDR3 coding DNA: TGCAGCGTTGAAGTGGGACACAACTATGGCTACACCTTC. Residues: CSVEVGHNYGYTF. The full variable domain, with the rest looked up from reference TRBV29-1 and TRBJ1-2, is SAVISQKPSRDICQRGTSLTIQCQVDSQVTMMFWYRQQPGQSLTLIATANQGSEATYESGFVIDKFPISRPNLTFSTLTVSNMSPEDSSIYLCSVEVGHNYGYTFGSGTRLTVV.

The chain uses TRBV6-5 and TRBJ1-1, with TRBD1 identical over 7 bases. This CDR3 has 15 residues. The ends lost 2 bases at V and 1 base at J; junction bases unmatched: 4. Germline lookup yields CDR1 MNHEY and CDR2 SVGAGI. The CDR3 nucleotides read TGTGCCAGCAGTTACCAGGGGGGCGGGAACACTGAAGCTTTCTTT. Amino acids: CASSYQGGGNTEAFF.

This clonotype showed up just once. The chain couples TRBV7-9 to TRBJ1-2; 8 bases agree with TRBD1. Per germline, CDR1 SEHNR and CDR2 FQNEAQ (reference sequence). The trim removed 8 bases at V and 4 bases at J, leaving 12 bases unmatched. This CDR3 spans 15 amino acids. CDR3 region: CASSPPTGEGYGYTF. CDR3 bases: TGTGCCAGCTCACCACCGACAGGGGAGGGCTATGGCTACACCTTC.

The chain combines TRBV10-3 with TRBJ2-7, with 7 bases fitting TRBD2. The CDR3 totals 14 residues. Germline CDR1 is ENHRY and CDR2 is SYGVKD. Trimming took 4 bases from V and 7 from J; bases not matched to a gene: 10. In nucleotides, the CDR3 is TGTGCCATCAGTGGAGGAGCGGGAAGGGGTGAGCAGTACTTC. Its translation is CAISGGAGRGEQYF.

This clonotype appeared many times. The chain joins TRBV6-1 to TRBJ2-2, with 8 bases identical to TRBD1. V dropped 4 bases and J dropped 1; count of bases not matched to a gene: 5. From germline, CDR1 is MNHNS and CDR2 SASEGT. The CDR3 extends over 16 amino acids. This chain's CDR3 is CASSAQGTGNTGELFF. DNA of the CDR3: TGTGCCAGCAGTGCCCAAGGGACAGGGAACACCGGGGAGCTGTTTTTT.

This clonotype was seen just once. J is TRBJ1-5 and V is TRBV29-1; perhaps TRBD1 as D (5 bases). The CDR3 totals 13 residues. CDR1 is SQVTM, CDR2 ANQGSEA, per germline. The ends were cut back, 3 bases at V and 5 bases at J, with 11 bases in the middle. The CDR3 protein is CSVDEGYDQPQHF. The CDR3 nucleotides read TGCAGCGTTGATGAGGGGTACGATCAGCCCCAGCATTTT. The variable domain in full, completed from reference TRBV29-1 and TRBJ1-5, reads SAVISQKPSRDICQRGTSLTIQCQVDSQVTMMFWYRQQPGQSLTLIATANQGSEATYESGFVIDKFPISRPNLTFSTLTVSNMSPEDSSIYLCSVDEGYDQPQHFGDGTRLSIL.